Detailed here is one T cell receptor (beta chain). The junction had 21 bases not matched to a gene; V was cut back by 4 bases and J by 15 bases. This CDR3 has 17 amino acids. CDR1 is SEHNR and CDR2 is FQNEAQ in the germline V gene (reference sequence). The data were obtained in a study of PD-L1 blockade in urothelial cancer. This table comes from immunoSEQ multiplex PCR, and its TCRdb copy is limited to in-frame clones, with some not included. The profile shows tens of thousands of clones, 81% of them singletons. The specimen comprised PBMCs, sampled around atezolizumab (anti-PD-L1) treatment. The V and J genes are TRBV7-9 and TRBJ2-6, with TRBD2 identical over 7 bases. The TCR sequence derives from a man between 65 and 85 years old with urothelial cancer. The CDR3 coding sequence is TGTGCCAGCAGCTCCTCACCGGGGGAGGGGCGGGCCCAGCACCTGACTTTC. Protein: CASSSSPGEGRAQHLTF.